The entry below describes one T cell receptor beta chain. The CDR3 has 14 residues. Germline CDR1 and CDR2: MDHEN and SYDVKM. V was shortened by 7 bases and J by 7 bases, with 14 bases between the two germline ends. This entry comes from a study of blood T cell repertoires in COVID-19. Looking at the study overall: Donors in the United States, Italy and Spain gave samples during acute or convalescent COVID-19. Nucleic acid was either cDNA or gDNA, and it came from T cells, B-cell-depleted T cells, or PBMCs.

In the source study's methods: Nucleated cell counts were estimated from reference gene primer amplification. TCRdb's copy holds only in-frame clones and misses some; the assay was immunoSEQ multiplex PCR. V and J calls and clone size follow that table, whereas D and trimming were derived from the DNA. The sample consists of about 250,000 clones, 84% of them appearing once. This rearrangement joins TRBV28 to TRBJ1-6; unclear D gene. The sample consisted of peripheral blood. The TCR was taken from a woman in her thirties or forties who had recovered from COVID-19. The CDR3: CASTPVGENSPLHF. DNA for the CDR3: TGTGCCAGCACCCCGGTCGGGGAAAATTCACCCCTCCACTTT.